The 7 T cell receptor beta chains below were found in one sample sequenced in a study of beta chain features in type 1 diabetes. Expressed TCRB transcripts were sequenced after all isolated RNA was converted to cDNA. Produced via immunoSEQ multiplex PCR; TCRdb's table is partial and in-frame only. Among 150,000 to 190,000 clones listed, about 8.5% were seen once. The sequenced material came from central memory CD4+ T cells from blood. The receptor source for this set is a young man in good health.

As to this clone: One end of the junction is discordant with germline, which a read error may explain. The J gene is TRBJ2-2, the V gene TRBV7-9; D unresolved. In germline, CDR1 is SEHNR, CDR2 FQNEAQ (reference sequence). The CDR3 runs to 15 residues. CDR3 amino acids: CASTLGPGNTGELFF. The CDR3 nucleotides read TGTGCCAGCACCTTAGGTCCGGGGAACACCGGGGAGCTGTTTTTT. Using reference TRBV7-9 and TRBJ2-2 for the parts outside the CDR3, the full variable domain is DTGVSQNPRHKITKRGQNVTFRCDPISEHNRLYWYRQTLGQGPEFLTYFQNEAQLEKSRLLSDRFSAERPKGSFSTLEIQRTEQGDSAMYLCASTLGPGNTGELFFGEGSRLTVL.

The CDR3 DNA is TGTGCCAGCAGCTCTTCTCCAGGGAGGTACACTGAAGCTTTCTTT. Its translation is CASSSSPGRYTEAFF. The chain couples TRBV7-6 to TRBJ1-1; D is perhaps TRBD1 (5 bases). From germline, CDR1 is SGHVS and CDR2 FNYEAQ. Trimming left V 4 bases short and J 3 bases short, with 15 bases between. This CDR3 has 15 amino acids.

This clone was observed a few times. This rearrangement joins TRBV18 to TRBJ1-6; D is unclear. From germline, CDR1 is KGHSH and CDR2 LQKENI. This CDR3 region has 14 residues. V shed 2 bases and J shed 7 bases, with 9 bases lying between them. The DNA for the CDR3 is TGTGCCAGCTCACCATCCGAGGCCAATTCACCCCTCCACTTT. Amino acid sequence: CASSPSEANSPLHF. The variable domain in full, with the rest retrieved from reference TRBV18 and TRBJ1-6, is NAGVMQNPRHLVRRRGQEARLRCSPMKGHSHVYWYRQLPEEGLKFMVYLQKENIIDESGMPKERFSAEFPKEGPSILRIQQVVRGDSAAYFCASSPSEANSPLHFGNGTRLTVT.

J is TRBJ2-3 and V is TRBV11-3; 7 bases line up with TRBD1. Unmatched junction bases numbered 6, after V lost 5 bases and J lost 10 bases. The CDR3 is 12 residues long. The V gene's germline CDR1 is SGHNT and CDR2 YENEEA. CDR3 region: CASSADRAPQYF. The CDR3 DNA reads as TGTGCCAGCAGCGCAGACAGGGCCCCGCAGTATTTT.

Only a few counts were recorded for this clone. The J gene is TRBJ1-3, the V gene TRBV5-1, with D unresolved. From germline, CDR1 is SGHRS and CDR2 YFSETQ. CDR3 length: 13 residues. V shed 3 bases and J shed 0 bases, with 4 bases lying between them. The CDR3 loop is CASSSSSGNTIYF. The CDR3 DNA follows: TGCGCCAGCAGCTCCTCCTCTGGAAACACCATATATTTT.

The rearrangement uses TRBV19 and TRBJ1-2; 10 nucleotides agree with TRBD1. V lost 0 bases, J lost 8 bases, and 3 bases stayed unmatched. Germline V gene lookup returns CDR1 LNHDA and CDR2 SQIVND (reference sequence). The CDR3 consists of 14 residues. CDR3 sequence (DNA): TGTGCCAGTAGTATAGAAGGGACAGGGGAAGGCTACACCTTC. This sequence encodes CASSIEGTGEGYTF. Full variable domain (rest looked up from reference TRBV19 and TRBJ1-2): DGGITQSPKYLFRKEGQNVTLSCEQNLNHDAMYWYRQDPGQGLRLIYYSQIVNDFQKGDIAEGYSVSREKKESFPLTVTSAQKNPTAFYLCASSIEGTGEGYTFGSGTRLTVV.

The chain employs TRBV5-1 and TRBJ2-3; weak D call: TRBD1 (5 bases). This CDR3 spans 12 amino acids. Trimming took 1 base from V and 8 from J, leaving 8 bases between them. Germline loops: CDR1 SGHRS, CDR2 YFSETQ. The CDR3 DNA is TGCGCCAGCAGCTTGTACCAGGGTACGCAGTATTTT. The encoded protein is CASSLYQGTQYF.